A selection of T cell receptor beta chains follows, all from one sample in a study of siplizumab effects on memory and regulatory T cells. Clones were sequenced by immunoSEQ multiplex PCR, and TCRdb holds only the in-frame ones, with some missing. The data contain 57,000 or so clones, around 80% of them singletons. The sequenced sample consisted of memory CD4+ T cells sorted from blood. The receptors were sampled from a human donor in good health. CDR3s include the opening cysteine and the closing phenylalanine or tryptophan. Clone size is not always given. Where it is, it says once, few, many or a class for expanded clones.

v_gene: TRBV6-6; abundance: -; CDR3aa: CASSYSSGNYGYTF
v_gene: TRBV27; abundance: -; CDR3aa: CASSLRGGETQYF
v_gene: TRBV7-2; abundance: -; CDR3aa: CASRVGLSTDTQYF
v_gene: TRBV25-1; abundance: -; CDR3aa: CASSDPGLNSPLHF
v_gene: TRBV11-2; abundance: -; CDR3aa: CASSLDLSGQGGEDTQYF
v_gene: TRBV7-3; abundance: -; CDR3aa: CASSYDSGSTEAFF
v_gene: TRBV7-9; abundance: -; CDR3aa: CASSLGMADSGNTIYF
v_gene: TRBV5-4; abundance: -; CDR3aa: CASSVSSGGAFNEQFF
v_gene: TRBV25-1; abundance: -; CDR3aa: CASSDFTGRTEAFF
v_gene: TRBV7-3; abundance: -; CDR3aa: CASSLNRAGSSYNEQFF
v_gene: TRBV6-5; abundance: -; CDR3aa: CASSPNRGGTYEQYF
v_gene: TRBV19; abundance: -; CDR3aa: CASSRGGLAGGTTEQFF
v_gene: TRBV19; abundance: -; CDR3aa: CASSIDLSRQEYGYTF
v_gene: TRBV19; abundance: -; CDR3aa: CASSIRFFMNTEAFF
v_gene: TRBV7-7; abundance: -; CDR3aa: CASSPVGGADAYNEQFF
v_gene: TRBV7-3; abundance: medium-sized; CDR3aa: CASSPTGQGVYTF
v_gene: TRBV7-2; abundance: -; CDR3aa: CASSPWRGAYEQYF
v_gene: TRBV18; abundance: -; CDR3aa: CASSRPQGTQYF